Shown below are 10 T cell receptor beta chains from a single sample sequenced in a study of blood T cell repertoires in COVID-19. Some clones are missing from TCRdb's copy, which holds only in-frame ones; the method was immunoSEQ multiplex PCR. The data show around 200,000 clones, under 90% seen once. What was sequenced was peripheral blood. The source of these receptors is a woman in her 70s with COVID-19, enrolled during active disease.

The chain couples TRBV18 to TRBJ1-1, with TRBD1 matching over 9 bases. Losses at the gene ends were 3 bases for V and 4 bases for J; bases not matched to a gene: 6. The CDR3 runs 15 residues. The germline V gene encodes CDR1 KGHSH and CDR2 LQKENI. The chain's CDR3 is CASSPFRDRATEAFF. The DNA for the CDR3 is TGTGCCAGCTCACCCTTCCGGGACAGGGCCACTGAAGCTTTCTTT.

The chain employs TRBV12-3 or TRBV12-4 and TRBJ2-5; D ambiguous. Trimming left V 6 bases short and J 5 bases short, with 7 bases between. This CDR3 comprises 11 residues. The CDR3 DNA is TGTGCCAGCAGCCTCGGGGAGACCCAGTACTTC. Residues: CASSLGETQYF.

This clone was found a few times. The chain couples TRBV5-1 to TRBJ2-5; 10 bases are a match to TRBD2. Germline CDR1 and CDR2: SGHRS and YFSETQ. V lost 6 bases to trimming and J lost 4 bases; unmatched junction nucleotides: 9. The CDR3 totals 15 residues. CDR3 residues: CASTPGLAPVETQYF. DNA for the CDR3: TGCGCCAGCACCCCGGGACTAGCGCCGGTAGAGACCCAGTACTTC.

This clone was picked up a small number of times. V is TRBV28 and J is TRBJ2-7; TRBD1 aligns across 10 bases. The germline V gene has CDR1 MDHEN and CDR2 SYDVKM. This CDR3 has 14 residues. Trimming at V came to 6 bases and at J to 4 bases, leaving 6 bases not matched to a gene. CDR3 in DNA: TGTGCCAGCAGCCCTCGACAGGGGGCGTACGAGCAGTACTTC. The encoded protein is CASSPRQGAYEQYF.

The chain joins TRBV10-2 to TRBJ2-5, with 9 bases matching TRBD2. The CDR3 covers 16 residues. V shed 1 base and J 5 bases; nucleotides not matched to a gene: 8. Germline CDR1 reads WSHSY; CDR2 reads SAAADI. CDR3 nucleotide sequence: TGCGCCAGCAGTGAGTTTTTAGCGGGAGCCGGGGAGACCCAGTACTTC. Residues: CASSEFLAGAGETQYF.

The chain combines TRBV11-2 with TRBJ1-6, with D unclear. Germline CDR1 SGHAT, CDR2 FQNNGV. CDR3 length equals 13 residues. V dropped 1 base and J dropped 14 bases, with 12 bases sitting between them. This CDR3 reads CASSLGPSFTLHF. The CDR3 nucleotides are TGTGCCAGCAGCTTAGGGCCATCTTTCACCCTCCACTTT.

The V and J genes are TRBV11-2 and TRBJ2-7, with 11 bases fitting TRBD2. CDR1 and CDR2 from the germline V gene are SGHAT and FQNNGV. V dropped 1 base and J dropped 6; count of bases not matched to a gene: 8. The CDR3 length is 16 residues. CDR3: CASSLVVLAGGGEQYF. The CDR3 DNA reads TGTGCCAGCAGCTTAGTTGTCCTAGCGGGAGGCGGCGAGCAGTACTTC.

The DNA for the CDR3 is TGTGCCAGCAGTGAAGGGGGGCCCGGGGAGCTGTTTTTT. It specifies CASSEGGPGELFF. This chain links TRBV6-1 with TRBJ2-2, with D perhaps matching TRBD1 (6 bases). The CDR3 is 13 amino acids. Trimming stripped 1 base from V and 6 bases from J, with 6 bases between. Germline lookup yields CDR1 MNHNS and CDR2 SASEGT.

The gene calls are TRBV7-9 and TRBJ1-5, with unresolved D. V was trimmed by 8 bases and J by 1 base, leaving 15 bases between them. Germline V gives CDR1 SEHNR, CDR2 FQNEAQ (reference sequence). The CDR3 runs to 15 residues. The CDR3 loop is CASGLDGMSNQPQHF. CDR3 DNA: TGTGCCAGCGGACTGGACGGGATGAGCAATCAGCCCCAGCATTTT.

The chain uses TRBV19 and TRBJ2-2; TRBD1 matches at 8 bases. The germline V gene has CDR1 LNHDA and CDR2 SQIVND (reference sequence). The ends lost 7 bases at V and 7 bases at J; junction bases unmatched: 5. There are 13 residues in the CDR3. Here the CDR3 reads CASNQGAGGELFF. Written as DNA, the CDR3 is TGTGCCAGTAACCAGGGGGCGGGCGGGGAGCTGTTTTTT.